This T cell receptor (beta chain) was sequenced in a study of T cells in Graves' hyperthyroidism and ophthalmopathy. Study-level findings and limits: A model of 13 V-J features distinguished ophthalmopathy from stable hyperthyroidism.

This clonotype was observed a few times. Its antigen is currently unknown. Graves' hyperthyroidism is called stable when ophthalmopathy does not progress within 18 months. Researchers amplified the TCR beta CDR3 regions from RNA transcripts. Carried out on the TCR CDR3, a first-round RT-PCR used the HTBI primer set. TCRdb reprocessed the multiplex PCR reads via MiXCR and lists one record per CDR3 protein. The table records hundreds of thousands of distinct CDR3 sequences, 13% to 15% of them present only once. The sample taken for sequencing was blood. The TCR sequence derives from a woman between 18 and 30 years old with Graves' hyperthyroidism.

The CDR3 DNA reads TGTGCCAGCAGTTACTCTCGACAGGCTGAAGCTTTCTTT. Its protein product is CASSYSRQAEAFF. This chain joins TRBV6-2 or TRBV6-3 and TRBJ1-1, with D possibly TRBD1 on 6 matching bases. V was shortened by 0 bases and J by 6 bases, with 8 bases between the two germline ends. CDR3 length: 13 amino acids. Per the germline V gene, CDR1 is MNHEY and CDR2 is SVGEGT.